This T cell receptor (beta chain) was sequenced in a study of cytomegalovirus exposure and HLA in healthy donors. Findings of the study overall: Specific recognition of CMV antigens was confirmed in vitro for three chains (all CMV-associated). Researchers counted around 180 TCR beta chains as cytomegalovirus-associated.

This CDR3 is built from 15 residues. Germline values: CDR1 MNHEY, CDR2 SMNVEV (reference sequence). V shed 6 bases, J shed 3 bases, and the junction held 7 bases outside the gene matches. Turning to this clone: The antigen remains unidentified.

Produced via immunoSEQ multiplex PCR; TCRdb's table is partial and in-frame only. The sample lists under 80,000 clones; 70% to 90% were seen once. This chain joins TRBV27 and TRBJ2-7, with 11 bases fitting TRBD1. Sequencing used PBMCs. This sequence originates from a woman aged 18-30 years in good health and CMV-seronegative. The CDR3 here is CASSPGQGDSYEQYF. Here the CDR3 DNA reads TGTGCCAGCAGCCCGGGACAGGGGGACAGCTACGAGCAGTACTTC.